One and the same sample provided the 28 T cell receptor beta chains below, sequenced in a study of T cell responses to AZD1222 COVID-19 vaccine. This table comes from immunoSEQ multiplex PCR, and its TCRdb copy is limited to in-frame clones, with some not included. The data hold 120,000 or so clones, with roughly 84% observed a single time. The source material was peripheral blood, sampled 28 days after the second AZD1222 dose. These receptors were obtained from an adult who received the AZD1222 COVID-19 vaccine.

This CDR3 is CASSFTRTQYF. CDR3 DNA sequence: TGTGCCAGCAGCTTTACTCGTACGCAGTATTTT. This chain joins TRBV7-2 and TRBJ2-3; no clear D gene. Germline loops: CDR1 SGHTA, CDR2 FQGNSA. Trimming pared 3 bases from V and 8 bases from J, leaving 6 bases between. The CDR3 extends over 11 amino acids. The full variable domain, with the rest looked up from reference TRBV7-2 and TRBJ2-3, is GAGVSQSPSNKVTEKGKDVELRCDPISGHTALYWYRQSLGQGLEFLIYFQGNSAPDKSGLPSDRFSAERTGGSVSTLTIQRTQQEDSAVYLCASSFTRTQYFGPGTRLTVL.

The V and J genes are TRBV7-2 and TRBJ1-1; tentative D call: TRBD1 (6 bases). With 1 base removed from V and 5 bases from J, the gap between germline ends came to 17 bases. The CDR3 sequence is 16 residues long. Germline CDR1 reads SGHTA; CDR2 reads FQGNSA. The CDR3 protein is CASSLDPTGRDTEAFF. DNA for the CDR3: TGTGCCAGCAGCTTAGACCCCACAGGGCGCGATACTGAAGCTTTCTTT.

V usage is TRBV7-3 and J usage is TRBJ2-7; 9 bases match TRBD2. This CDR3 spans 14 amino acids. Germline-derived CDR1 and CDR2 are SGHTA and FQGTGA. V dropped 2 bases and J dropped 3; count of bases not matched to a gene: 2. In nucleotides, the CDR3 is TGTGCCAGCAGCTTAGGTAGCGGGGGCTACGAGCAGTACTTC. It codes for CASSLGSGGYEQYF.

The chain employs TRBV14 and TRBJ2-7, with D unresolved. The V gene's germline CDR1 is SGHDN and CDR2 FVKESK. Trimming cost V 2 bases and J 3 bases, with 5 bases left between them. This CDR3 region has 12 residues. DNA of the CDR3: TGTGCCAGCAGCCAAACACACTACGAGCAGTACTTC. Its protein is CASSQTHYEQYF.

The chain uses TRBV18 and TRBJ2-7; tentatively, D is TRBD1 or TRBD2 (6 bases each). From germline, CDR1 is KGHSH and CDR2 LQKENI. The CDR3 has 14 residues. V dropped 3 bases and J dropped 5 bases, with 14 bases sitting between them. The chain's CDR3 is CASSPRGPGDEQYF. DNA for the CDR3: TGTGCCAGCTCACCCCGGGGGCCCGGGGACGAGCAGTACTTC.

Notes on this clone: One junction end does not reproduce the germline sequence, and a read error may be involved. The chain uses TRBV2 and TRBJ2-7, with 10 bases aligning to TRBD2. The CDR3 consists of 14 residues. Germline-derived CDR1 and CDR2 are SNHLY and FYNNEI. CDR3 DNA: TGTGCCGGTATAGCGGGGGGCCCTTCCTCCGAGCAGTACTTC. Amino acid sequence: CAGIAGGPSSEQYF.

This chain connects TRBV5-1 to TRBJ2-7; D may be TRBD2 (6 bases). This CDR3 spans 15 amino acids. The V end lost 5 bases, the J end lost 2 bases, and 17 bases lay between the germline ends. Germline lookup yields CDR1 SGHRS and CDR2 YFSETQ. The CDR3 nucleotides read TGCGCCAGCAGTGGAGGGGTCCCAATACCCTACGAGCAGTACTTC. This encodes CASSGGVPIPYEQYF.

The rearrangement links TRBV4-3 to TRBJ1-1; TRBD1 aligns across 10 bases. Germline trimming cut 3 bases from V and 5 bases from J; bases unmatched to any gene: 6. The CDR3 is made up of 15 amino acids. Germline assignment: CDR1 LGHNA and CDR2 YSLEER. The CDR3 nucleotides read TGCGCCAGCAGCCAGGAGGGACAGGGGAGGACTGAAGCTTTCTTT. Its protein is CASSQEGQGRTEAFF.

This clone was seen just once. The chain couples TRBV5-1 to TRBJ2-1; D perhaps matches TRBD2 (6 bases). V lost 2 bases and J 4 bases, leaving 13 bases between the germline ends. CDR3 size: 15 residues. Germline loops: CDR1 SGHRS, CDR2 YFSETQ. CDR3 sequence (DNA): TGCGCCAGCAGCTTCCGGGACTCGCAATACAATGAGCAGTTCTTC. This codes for CASSFRDSQYNEQFF.

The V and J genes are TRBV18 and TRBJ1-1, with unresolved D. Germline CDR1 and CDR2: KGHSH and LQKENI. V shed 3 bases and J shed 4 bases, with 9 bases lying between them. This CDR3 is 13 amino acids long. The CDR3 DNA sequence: TGTGCCAGCTCACCTGACTCGGGCACTGAAGCTTTCTTT. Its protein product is CASSPDSGTEAFF.

The CDR3: CASSLAQSSGGARGTQYF. CDR3 in DNA: TGCGCCAGCAGCTTGGCCCAGTCTAGCGGGGGAGCCCGAGGTACGCAGTATTTT. J is TRBJ2-3 and V is TRBV5-1; 10 nucleotides match TRBD2. Germline CDR1 SGHRS, CDR2 YFSETQ. The CDR3 totals 18 residues. V dropped 0 bases and J dropped 8; count of bases not matched to a gene: 15.

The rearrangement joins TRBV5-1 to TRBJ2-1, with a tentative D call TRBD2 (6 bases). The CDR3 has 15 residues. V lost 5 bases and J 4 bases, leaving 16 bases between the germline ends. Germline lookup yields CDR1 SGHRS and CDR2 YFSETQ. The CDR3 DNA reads TGCGCCAGCAGGTCCGCGGGGCTAGAATACAATGAGCAGTTCTTC. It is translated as CASRSAGLEYNEQFF.

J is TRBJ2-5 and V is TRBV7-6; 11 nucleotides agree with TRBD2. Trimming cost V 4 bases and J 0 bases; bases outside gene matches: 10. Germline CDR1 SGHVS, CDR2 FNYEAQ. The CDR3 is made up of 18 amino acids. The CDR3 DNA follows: TGTGCCAGCAGCTCCAAGAACCCGGGACTAGCGGACCAAGAGACCCAGTACTTC. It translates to CASSSKNPGLADQETQYF. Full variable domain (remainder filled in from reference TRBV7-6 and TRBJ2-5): GAGVSQSPRYKVTKRGQDVALRCDPISGHVSLYWYRQALGQGPEFLTYFNYEAQQDKSGLPNDRFSAERPEGSISTLTIQRTEQRDSAMYRCASSSKNPGLADQETQYFGPGTRLLVL.

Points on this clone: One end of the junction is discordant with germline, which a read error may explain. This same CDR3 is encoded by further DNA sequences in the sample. The CDR3 DNA reads TGCGCCAGCAGCTTGGATGAGGCCTATGGTTACACCTTC. It is translated as CASSLDEAYGYTF. The chain couples TRBV5-1 to TRBJ1-2, with D unresolved. This CDR3 has 13 amino acids. The germline CDR1 and CDR2 sequences are SGHRS and YFSETQ.

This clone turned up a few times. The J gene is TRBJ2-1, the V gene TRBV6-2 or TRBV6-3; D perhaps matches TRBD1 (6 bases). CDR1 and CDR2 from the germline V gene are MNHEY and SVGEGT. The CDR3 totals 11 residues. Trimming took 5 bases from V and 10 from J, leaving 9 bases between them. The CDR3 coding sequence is TGTGCCAGCAGTCCCGGGACAGAGCAGTTCTTC. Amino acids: CASSPGTEQFF.

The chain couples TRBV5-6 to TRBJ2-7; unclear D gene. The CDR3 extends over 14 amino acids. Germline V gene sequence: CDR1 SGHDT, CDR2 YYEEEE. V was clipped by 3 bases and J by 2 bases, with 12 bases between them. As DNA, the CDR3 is TGTGCCAGCAGCTCCCGAGGTGTTCCCTACGAGCAGTACTTC. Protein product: CASSSRGVPYEQYF. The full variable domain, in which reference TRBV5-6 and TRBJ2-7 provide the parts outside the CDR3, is DAGVTQSPTHLIKTRGQQVTLRCSPKSGHDTVSWYQQALGQGPQFIFQYYEEEERQRGNFPDRFSGHQFPNYSSELNVNALLLGDSALYLCASSSRGVPYEQYFGPGTRLTVT.

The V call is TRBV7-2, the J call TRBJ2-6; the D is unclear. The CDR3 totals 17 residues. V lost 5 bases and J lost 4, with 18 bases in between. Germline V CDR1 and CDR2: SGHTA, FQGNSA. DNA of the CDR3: TGTGCCAGCAGCCCAAGAAGTTCTACCTTCGGGGCCAACGTCCTGACTTTC. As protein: CASSPRSSTFGANVLTF. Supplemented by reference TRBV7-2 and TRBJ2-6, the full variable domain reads GAGVSQSPSNKVTEKGKDVELRCDPISGHTALYWYRQSLGQGLEFLIYFQGNSAPDKSGLPSDRFSAERTGGSVSTLTIQRTQQEDSAVYLCASSPRSSTFGANVLTFGAGSRLTVL.

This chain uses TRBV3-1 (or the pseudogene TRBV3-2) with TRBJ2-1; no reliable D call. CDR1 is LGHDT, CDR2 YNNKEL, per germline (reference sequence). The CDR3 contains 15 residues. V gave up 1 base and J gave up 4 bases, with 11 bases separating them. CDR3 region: CASSQVGSVYNEQFF. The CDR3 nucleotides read TGTGCCAGCAGCCAAGTCGGAAGCGTTTACAATGAGCAGTTCTTC.

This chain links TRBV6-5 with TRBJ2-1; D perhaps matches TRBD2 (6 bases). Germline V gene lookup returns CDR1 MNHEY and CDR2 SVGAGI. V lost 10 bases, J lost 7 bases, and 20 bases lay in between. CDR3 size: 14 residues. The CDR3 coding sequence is TGTGCCACCGTCCCAGGAGGGAAAGGTAATGAGCAGTTCTTC. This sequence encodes CATVPGGKGNEQFF.

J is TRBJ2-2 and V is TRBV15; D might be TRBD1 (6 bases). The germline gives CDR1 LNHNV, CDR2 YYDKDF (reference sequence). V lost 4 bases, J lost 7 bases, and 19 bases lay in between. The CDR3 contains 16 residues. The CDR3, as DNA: TGTGCCACCAGCACACTACAGGGAGTAGGCTACGGGGAGCTGTTTTTT. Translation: CATSTLQGVGYGELFF. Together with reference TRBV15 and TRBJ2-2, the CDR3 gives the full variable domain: DAMVIQNPRYQVTQFGKPVTLSCSQTLNHNVMYWYQQKSSQAPKLLFHYYDKDFNNEADTPDNFQSRRPNTSFCFLDIRSPGLGDTAMYLCATSTLQGVGYGELFFGEGSRLTVL.

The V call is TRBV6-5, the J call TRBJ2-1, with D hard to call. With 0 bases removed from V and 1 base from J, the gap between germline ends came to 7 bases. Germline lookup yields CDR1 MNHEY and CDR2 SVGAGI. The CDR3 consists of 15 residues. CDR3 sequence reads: CASSYSALSYNEQFF. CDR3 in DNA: TGTGCCAGCAGTTACTCGGCATTGTCCTACAATGAGCAGTTCTTC.

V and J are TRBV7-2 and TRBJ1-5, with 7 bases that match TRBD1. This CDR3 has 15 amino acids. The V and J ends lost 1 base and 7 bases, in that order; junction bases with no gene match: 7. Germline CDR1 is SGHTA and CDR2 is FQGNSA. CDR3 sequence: CASSLDRGTEQPQHF. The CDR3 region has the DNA TGTGCCAGCAGCTTAGATCGGGGGACAGAACAGCCCCAGCATTTT. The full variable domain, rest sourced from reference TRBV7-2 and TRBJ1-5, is GAGVSQSPSNKVTEKGKDVELRCDPISGHTALYWYRQSLGQGLEFLIYFQGNSAPDKSGLPSDRFSAERTGGSVSTLTIQRTQQEDSAVYLCASSLDRGTEQPQHFGDGTRLSIL.

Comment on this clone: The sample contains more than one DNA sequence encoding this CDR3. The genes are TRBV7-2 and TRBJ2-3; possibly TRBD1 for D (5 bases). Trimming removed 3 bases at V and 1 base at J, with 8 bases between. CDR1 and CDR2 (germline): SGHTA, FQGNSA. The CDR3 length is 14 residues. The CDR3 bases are TGTGCCAGCAGCTTGGTAGGGGGCACAGATACGCAGTATTTT. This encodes CASSLVGGTDTQYF.

The CDR3: CATSKGQRGIAYEQYF. CDR3 coding DNA: TGTGCCACCAGCAAAGGACAACGGGGGATCGCCTACGAGCAGTACTTC. The chain combines TRBV15 with TRBJ2-7; maybe TRBD2 (6 bases). The germline V gene encodes CDR1 LNHNV and CDR2 YYDKDF (reference sequence). The V end lost 4 bases, the J end lost 2 bases, and 18 bases lay between the germline ends. The CDR3 totals 16 residues.

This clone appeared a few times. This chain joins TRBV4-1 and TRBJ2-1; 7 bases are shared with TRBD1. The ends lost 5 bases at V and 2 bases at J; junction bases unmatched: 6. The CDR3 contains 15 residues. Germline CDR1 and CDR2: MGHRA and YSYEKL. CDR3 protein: CASSYRDSTYNEQFF. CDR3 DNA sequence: TGCGCCAGCAGCTACCGGGACAGTACCTACAATGAGCAGTTCTTC.

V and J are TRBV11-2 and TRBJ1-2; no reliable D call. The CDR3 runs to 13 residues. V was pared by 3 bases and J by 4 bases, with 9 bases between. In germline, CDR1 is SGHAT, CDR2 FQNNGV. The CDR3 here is CASSFRGAYGYTF. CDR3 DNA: TGTGCCAGCAGCTTCCGAGGAGCCTATGGCTACACCTTC.

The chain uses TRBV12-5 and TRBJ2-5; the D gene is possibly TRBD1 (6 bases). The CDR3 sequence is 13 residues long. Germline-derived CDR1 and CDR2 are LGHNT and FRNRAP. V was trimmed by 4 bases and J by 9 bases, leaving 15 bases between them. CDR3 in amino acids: CASGSGEFGAQYF. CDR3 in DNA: TGTGCTAGTGGTTCAGGGGAATTTGGAGCCCAGTACTTC.

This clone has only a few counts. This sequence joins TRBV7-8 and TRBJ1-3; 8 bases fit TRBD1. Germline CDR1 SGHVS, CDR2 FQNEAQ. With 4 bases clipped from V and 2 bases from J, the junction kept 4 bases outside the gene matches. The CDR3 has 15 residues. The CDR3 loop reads CASSSGRGPGNTIYF. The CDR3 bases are TGTGCCAGCAGCTCAGGCAGGGGGCCTGGAAACACCATATATTTT.